One sample yielded the 11 T cell receptor beta chains listed below, sequenced in a study of blood T cell repertoires in COVID-19. Clones were read by immunoSEQ multiplex PCR, and TCRdb kept only the in-frame ones, dropping some. Among approximately 280,000 clones listed, around nine tenths were seen once. Sequencing was done on a sample of PBMCs or T cells enriched from blood (not recorded which). These receptors came from a young woman who had recovered from COVID-19.

The chain links TRBV7-8 to TRBJ2-3; 8 bases align to TRBD2. With V trimmed by 1 base and J by 5 bases, 14 bases remained unmatched. The CDR3 has 18 residues. Per germline, CDR1 SGHVS and CDR2 FQNEAQ. The CDR3 protein is CASSLGIWLAGNVDTQYF. The CDR3 DNA follows: TGTGCCAGCAGCTTAGGGATTTGGTTAGCGGGAAACGTAGATACGCAGTATTTT.

This chain links TRBV5-1 with TRBJ1-1; D is ambiguous. The germline V gene has CDR1 SGHRS and CDR2 YFSETQ. The ends were cut back, 2 bases at V and 11 bases at J, with 16 bases in the middle. CDR3 size: 13 residues. In DNA, the CDR3 is TGCGCCAGCAGCTTTGACACGGCACGTTCGGCTTTCTTT. This encodes CASSFDTARSAFF.

This clone came up once. This chain connects TRBV9 to TRBJ2-7; 9 bases agree with TRBD1. The CDR3 sequence is 15 residues long. Germline V gene data show CDR1 as SGDLS and CDR2 as YYNGEE. Trimming cost V 3 bases and J 5 bases; bases outside gene matches: 9. CDR3 sequence: CASSASGTGPNEQYF. CDR3 sequence (DNA): TGTGCCAGCAGCGCCTCCGGGACAGGGCCTAACGAGCAGTACTTC.

This clone came up a few times. The CDR3 DNA follows: TGTGCCAGCGGGGGACTAGTATCCGACGAGCAGTACTTC. Encoded protein: CASGGLVSDEQYF. This chain joins TRBV7-9 and TRBJ2-7; TRBD2 matches at 8 bases. V gave up 8 bases and J gave up 5 bases; unmatched junction bases: 8. The CDR3 sequence is 13 residues long. Germline lookup yields CDR1 SEHNR and CDR2 FQNEAQ (reference sequence).

The gene calls are TRBV28 and TRBJ1-2; perhaps TRBD1 as D (6 bases). The CDR3 runs to 20 residues. V was trimmed by 5 bases and J by 4 bases, leaving 32 bases between them. Germline CDR1 and CDR2: MDHEN and SYDVKM. This chain's CDR3 is CASSPTGYQPGPGEGYGYTF. The CDR3 coding sequence is TGTGCCAGCAGTCCAACGGGTTACCAGCCGGGACCAGGGGAAGGCTATGGCTACACCTTC.

J is TRBJ2-1 and V is TRBV30, with a weak D call TRBD2 (5 bases). CDR3 length: 15 residues. The germline V gene encodes CDR1 GTSNPN and CDR2 SVGIG (reference sequence). Trimming took 1 base from V and 8 from J, leaving 18 bases between them. CDR3 bases: TGTGCCTGGAGTGACCTAATGTCAATAGCGTATGAGCAGTTCTTC. Translation gives CAWSDLMSIAYEQFF.

The V gene is TRBV15, the J gene TRBJ2-7, with TRBD2 identical over 11 bases. The CDR3 has 18 amino acids. Germline-derived CDR1 and CDR2 are LNHNV and YYDKDF (reference sequence). V gave up 2 bases and J gave up 3 bases; unmatched junction bases: 12. The CDR3 region is CATSRLATSGISDYEQYF. The CDR3 bases are TGTGCCACCAGCAGACTTGCGACTAGCGGGATTAGTGACTACGAGCAGTACTTC.

The rearrangement uses TRBV7-6 and TRBJ1-3; TRBD1 might be the D (6 bases). The CDR3 sequence is 14 residues long. CDR1 is SGHVS and CDR2 is FNYEAQ in the germline V gene. V lost 5 bases, J lost 0 bases, and 8 bases lay in between. This chain's CDR3 is CASSQQGSGNTIYF. The CDR3 region has the DNA TGTGCCAGCAGCCAACAGGGCTCTGGAAACACCATATATTTT.

The chain carries TRBV7-6 and TRBJ2-2; TRBD1 agrees at 7 bases. Germline loops: CDR1 SGHVS, CDR2 FNYEAQ. Unmatched junction bases numbered 6, after V lost 5 bases and J lost 6 bases. CDR3 size: 14 residues. The CDR3 DNA reads as TGTGCCAGCAGCGCCGACAGGGTTGCCGGGGAGCTGTTTTTT. It codes for CASSADRVAGELFF.

The chain is built from TRBV11-2 and TRBJ1-4, with 7 positions matching TRBD1. Germline CDR1 SGHAT, CDR2 FQNNGV. Trimming removed 4 bases from V and 1 base from J; junction bases left unmatched: 3. CDR3 size: 15 residues. CDR3 sequence reads: CASSYTGVTNEKLFF. DNA for the CDR3: TGTGCCAGCAGCTATACAGGGGTAACTAATGAAAAACTGTTTTTT.

The genes are TRBV15 and TRBJ1-1; TRBD1 might be the D (5 bases). CDR1 is LNHNV and CDR2 is YYDKDF in the germline V gene (reference sequence). The CDR3 spans 14 residues. V lost 5 bases and J lost 1, with 11 bases in between. The CDR3 spells CATSSGFRNTEAFF. DNA of the CDR3: TGTGCCACCAGCTCAGGGTTTCGGAACACTGAAGCTTTCTTT.